This T cell receptor (beta chain) was recorded in a study of blood T cell repertoires in COVID-19. About the study: Whether acute or convalescent, the COVID-19 samples came from the United States, Italy and Spain.

The repertoire was sequenced with immunoSEQ multiplex PCR; TCRdb's copy has only in-frame clones and lacks some. The sample records more than 95,000 clones, 75% to 85% being singletons. This clone was detected only a few times. CDR1 and CDR2 (germline): SNHLY, FYNNEI. Unmatched junction bases numbered 6, after V lost 8 bases and J lost 3 bases. The CDR3 has 14 amino acids. This TCR came from a woman in her 50s with acute or convalescent COVID-19. The rearrangement links TRBV2 to TRBJ1-2, with 10 bases matching TRBD1. The material sequenced was peripheral blood. The CDR3 DNA follows: TGTGCCAGCCGGGACAGGGGAGCGCACTATGGCTACACCTTC. This codes for CASRDRGAHYGYTF.